This TCR beta chain comes out of a study of CD8 T cells in ankylosing spondylitis (dated by TCRdb to about 2017). Study-wide context: The study set out to find disease-linked TCR variants by profiling T cell receptor beta repertoires in ankylosing spondylitis patients and healthy donors. The whole study cohort included over a hundred healthy donors and over 20 ankylosing spondylitis patients. Peripheral blood was sampled, and synovial fluid was additionally collected from ankylosing spondylitis patients. What the work shows at the level of the full study, not this receptor alone: Blood from ankylosing spondylitis patients appeared to be characterized by a TCR beta motif composed of under 10 highly homologous amino acid variants. In peripheral blood, the disease-linked clones were found at relatively low frequencies and had a CD8+ phenotype. Significant enrichment of the disease-linked clones was reported in matched synovial fluid samples from ankylosing spondylitis patients. Some TCR beta motif variants had previously been reported in synovial fluid and blood of reactive arthritis patients, which suggested common disease-initiation mechanisms.

Instrument on record: Illumina HiSeq 2500. Quantitative 5'-RACE with molecular barcodes was used to prepare TCR beta libraries. The authors processed their data as follows. Disease-linked TCR variants were identified with a new computational method built on a probabilistic model of VDJ rearrangement. TCRdb reprocessing: public reads trimmed at Q25 with fastp, clones called with MiXCR, in-frame beta chains kept. Every distinct CDR3 protein forms one entry, paired with its most common genes and DNA. These V and J calls originate from TCRdb's pipeline instead of the authors' own analysis. The sample table holds 150,000 to 200,000 distinct CDR3 sequences, of which about 9.9% were seen once. The ten largest make up about 28% of the sample. In the germline V gene (reference sequence), CDR1 corresponds to DFQATT and CDR2 to SNEGSKA. The CDR3, cysteine through phenylalanine, is 14 amino acids long. The retained sequence is limited to the CDR3, 42 bases, with the frame set at the first base. V sheds 0 bases and J sheds 3 bases, leaving 12 bases between their ends.

Remarks on this clonotype: This receptor's antigen is unknown. No base qualities exist here, and no much larger clone lies one base off it.

The TCR comes from a male donor with ankylosing spondylitis or in good health (not recorded which). Sequencing was carried out using blood, either unsorted or a sorted T cell fraction (not recorded which). The chain is assembled from TRBV20-1 and TRBJ2-7, with the D gene too uncertain to name. The CDR3 loop reads CSARDPNAVYEQYF. In nucleotides, the sequence is TGCAGTGCTAGAGATCCTAACGCCGTCTACGAGCAGTACTTC.